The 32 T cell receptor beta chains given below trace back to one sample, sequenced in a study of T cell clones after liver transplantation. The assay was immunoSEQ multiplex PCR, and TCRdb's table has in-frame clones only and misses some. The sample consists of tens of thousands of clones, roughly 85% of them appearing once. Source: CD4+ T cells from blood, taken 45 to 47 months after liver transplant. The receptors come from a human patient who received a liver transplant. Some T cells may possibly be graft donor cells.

The CDR3 DNA reads as TGTGCCAGCAGCTCACCGGGACACATGAACACTGAAGCTTTCTTT. Its protein product is CASSSPGHMNTEAFF. V and J are TRBV14 and TRBJ1-1, with TRBD1 as a possible D gene (6 bases). The CDR3 runs 15 residues. Trimming cost V 5 bases and J 0 bases, with 13 bases left between them. Germline CDR1 SGHDN, CDR2 FVKESK.

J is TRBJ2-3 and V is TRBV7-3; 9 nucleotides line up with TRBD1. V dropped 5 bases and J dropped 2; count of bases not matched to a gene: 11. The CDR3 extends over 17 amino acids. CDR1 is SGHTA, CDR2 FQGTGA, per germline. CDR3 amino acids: CASSPFPTGGDTDTQYF. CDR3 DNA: TGTGCCAGCAGCCCCTTCCCGACAGGGGGGGACACAGATACGCAGTATTTT.

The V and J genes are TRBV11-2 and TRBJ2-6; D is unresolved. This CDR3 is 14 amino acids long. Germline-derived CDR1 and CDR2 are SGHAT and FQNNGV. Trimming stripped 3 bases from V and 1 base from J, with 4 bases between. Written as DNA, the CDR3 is TGTGCCAGCAGCTTTACTTCTGGGGCCAACGTCCTGACTTTC. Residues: CASSFTSGANVLTF.

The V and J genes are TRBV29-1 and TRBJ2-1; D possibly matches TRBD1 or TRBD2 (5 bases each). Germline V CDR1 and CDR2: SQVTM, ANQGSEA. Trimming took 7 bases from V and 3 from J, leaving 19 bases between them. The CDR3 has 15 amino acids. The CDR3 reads CSALEPGRNYNEQFF. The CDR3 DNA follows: TGCAGCGCGTTGGAACCGGGGCGGAACTACAATGAGCAGTTCTTC.

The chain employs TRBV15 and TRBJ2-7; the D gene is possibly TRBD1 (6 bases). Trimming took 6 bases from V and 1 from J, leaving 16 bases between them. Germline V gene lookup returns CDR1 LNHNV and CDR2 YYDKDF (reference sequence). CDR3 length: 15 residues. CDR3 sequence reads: CATSQGQPLSYEQYF. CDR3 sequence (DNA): TGTGCCACCAGTCAAGGACAGCCCCTATCCTACGAGCAGTACTTC.

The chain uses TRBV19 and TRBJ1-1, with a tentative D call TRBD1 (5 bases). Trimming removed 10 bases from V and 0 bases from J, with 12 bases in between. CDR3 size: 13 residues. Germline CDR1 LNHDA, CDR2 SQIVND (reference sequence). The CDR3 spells CATGAQMNTEAFF. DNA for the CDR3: TGTGCCACCGGGGCACAGATGAACACTGAAGCTTTCTTT.

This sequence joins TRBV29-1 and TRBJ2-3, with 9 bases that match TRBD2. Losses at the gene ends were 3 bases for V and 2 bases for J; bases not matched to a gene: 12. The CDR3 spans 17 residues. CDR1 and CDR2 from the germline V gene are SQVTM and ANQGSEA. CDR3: CSVEGLAGRGDTDTQYF. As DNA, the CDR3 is TGCAGCGTTGAGGGTCTAGCGGGACGGGGGGACACAGATACGCAGTATTTT.

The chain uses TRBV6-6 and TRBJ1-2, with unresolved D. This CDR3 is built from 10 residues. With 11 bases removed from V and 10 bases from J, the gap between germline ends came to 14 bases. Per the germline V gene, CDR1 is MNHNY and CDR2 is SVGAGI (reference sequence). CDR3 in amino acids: CASEGRLYTF. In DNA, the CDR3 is TGTGCCTCGGAAGGGAGGCTCTACACCTTC.

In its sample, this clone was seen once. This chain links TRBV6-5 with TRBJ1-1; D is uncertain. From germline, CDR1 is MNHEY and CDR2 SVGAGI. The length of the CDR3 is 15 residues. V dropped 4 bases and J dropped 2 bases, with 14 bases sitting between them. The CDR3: CASSSVFTPNTEAFF. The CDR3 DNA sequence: TGTGCCAGCAGTTCCGTTTTTACCCCCAACACTGAAGCTTTCTTT.

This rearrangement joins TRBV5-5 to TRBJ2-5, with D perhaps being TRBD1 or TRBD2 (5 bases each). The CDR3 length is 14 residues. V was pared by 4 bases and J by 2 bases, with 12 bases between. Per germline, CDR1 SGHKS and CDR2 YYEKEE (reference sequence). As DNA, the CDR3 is TGTGCCAGCAGCACCCGGGACCCTCAAGAGACCCAGTACTTC. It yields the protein CASSTRDPQETQYF.

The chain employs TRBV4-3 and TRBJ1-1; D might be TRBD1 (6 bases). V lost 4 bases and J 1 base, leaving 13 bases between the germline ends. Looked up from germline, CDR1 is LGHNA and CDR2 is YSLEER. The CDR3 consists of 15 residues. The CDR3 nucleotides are TGCGCCAGCAGCCTCGTAGACAGGACGAACACTGAAGCTTTCTTT. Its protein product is CASSLVDRTNTEAFF.

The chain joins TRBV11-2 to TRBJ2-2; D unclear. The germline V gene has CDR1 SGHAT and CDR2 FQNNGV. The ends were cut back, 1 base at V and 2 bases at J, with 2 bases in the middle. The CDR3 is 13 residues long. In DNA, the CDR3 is TGTGCCAGCAGCTTAGCCAACACCGGGGAGCTGTTTTTT. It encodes CASSLANTGELFF.

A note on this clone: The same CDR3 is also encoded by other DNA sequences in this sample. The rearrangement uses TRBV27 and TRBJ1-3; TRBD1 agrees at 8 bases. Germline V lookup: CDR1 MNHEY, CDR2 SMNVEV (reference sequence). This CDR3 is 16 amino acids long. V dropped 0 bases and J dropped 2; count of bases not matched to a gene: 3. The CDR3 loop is CASSLSGTGAGNTIYF. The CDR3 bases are TGTGCCAGCAGTTTATCGGGGACAGGTGCTGGAAACACCATATATTTT.

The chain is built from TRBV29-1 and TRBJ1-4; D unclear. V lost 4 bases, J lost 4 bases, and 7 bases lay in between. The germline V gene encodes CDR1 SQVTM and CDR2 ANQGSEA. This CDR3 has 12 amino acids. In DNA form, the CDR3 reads TGCAGCGTTGTTAGTGGTAATGAAAAACTGTTTTTT. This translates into CSVVSGNEKLFF.

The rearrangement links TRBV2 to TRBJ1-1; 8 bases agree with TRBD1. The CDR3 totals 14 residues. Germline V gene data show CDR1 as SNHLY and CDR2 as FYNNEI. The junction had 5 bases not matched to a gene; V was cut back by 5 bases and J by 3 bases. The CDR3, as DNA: TGTGCCAGCAGTCCTGACAGGGGATACACTGAAGCTTTCTTT. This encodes CASSPDRGYTEAFF.

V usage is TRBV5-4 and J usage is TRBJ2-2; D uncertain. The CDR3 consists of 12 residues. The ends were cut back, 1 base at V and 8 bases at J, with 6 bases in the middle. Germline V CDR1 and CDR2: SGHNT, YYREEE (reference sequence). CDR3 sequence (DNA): TGTGCCAGCAGCTTGCCTGCGGGGGAGCTGTTTTTT. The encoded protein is CASSLPAGELFF. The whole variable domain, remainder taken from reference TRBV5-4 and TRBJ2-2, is ETGVTQSPTHLIKTRGQQVTLRCSSQSGHNTVSWYQQALGQGPQFIFQYYREEENGRGNFPPRFSGLQFPNYSSELNVNALELDDSALYLCASSLPAGELFFGEGSRLTVL.

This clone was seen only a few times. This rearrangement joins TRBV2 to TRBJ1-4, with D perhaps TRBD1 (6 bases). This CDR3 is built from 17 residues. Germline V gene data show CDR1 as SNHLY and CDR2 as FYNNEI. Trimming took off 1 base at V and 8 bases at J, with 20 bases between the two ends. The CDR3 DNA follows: TGTGCCAGCAGTGAAGTAGGGACAACGAAGGGGTGGGAAAAACTGTTTTTT. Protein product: CASSEVGTTKGWEKLFF.

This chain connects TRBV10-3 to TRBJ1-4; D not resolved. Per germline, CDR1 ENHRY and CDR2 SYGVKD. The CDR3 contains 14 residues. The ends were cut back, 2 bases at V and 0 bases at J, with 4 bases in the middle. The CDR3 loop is CAISEGATNEKLFF. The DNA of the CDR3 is TGTGCCATCAGTGAGGGGGCAACTAATGAAAAACTGTTTTTT.

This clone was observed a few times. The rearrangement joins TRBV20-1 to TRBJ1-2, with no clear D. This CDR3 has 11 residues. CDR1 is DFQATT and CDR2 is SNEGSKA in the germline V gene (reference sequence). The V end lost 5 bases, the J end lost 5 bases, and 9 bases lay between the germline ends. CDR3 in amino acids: CSAQEGYGYTF. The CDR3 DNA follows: TGCAGTGCTCAGGAAGGGTATGGCTACACCTTC.

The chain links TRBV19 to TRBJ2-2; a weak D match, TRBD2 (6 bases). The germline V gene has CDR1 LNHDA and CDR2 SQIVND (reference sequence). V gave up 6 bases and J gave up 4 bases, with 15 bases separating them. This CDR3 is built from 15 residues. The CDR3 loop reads CASRRPGGVTGELFF. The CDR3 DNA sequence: TGTGCCAGTAGGCGTCCCGGGGGAGTCACCGGGGAGCTGTTTTTT.

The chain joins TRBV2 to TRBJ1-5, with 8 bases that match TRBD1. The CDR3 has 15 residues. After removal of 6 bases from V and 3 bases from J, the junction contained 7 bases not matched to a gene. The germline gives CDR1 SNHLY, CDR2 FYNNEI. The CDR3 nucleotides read TGTGCCAGCAGGAGACAGGGGTCAAACAATCAGCCCCAGCATTTT. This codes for CASRRQGSNNQPQHF.

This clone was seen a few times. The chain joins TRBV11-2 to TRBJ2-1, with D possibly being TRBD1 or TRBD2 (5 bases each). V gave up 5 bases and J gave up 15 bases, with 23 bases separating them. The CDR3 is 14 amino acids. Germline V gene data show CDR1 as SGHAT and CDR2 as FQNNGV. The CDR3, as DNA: TGTGCCAGCAGCGCCACCCGGGACCCCTGGTTTCGGTTCTTC. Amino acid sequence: CASSATRDPWFRFF.

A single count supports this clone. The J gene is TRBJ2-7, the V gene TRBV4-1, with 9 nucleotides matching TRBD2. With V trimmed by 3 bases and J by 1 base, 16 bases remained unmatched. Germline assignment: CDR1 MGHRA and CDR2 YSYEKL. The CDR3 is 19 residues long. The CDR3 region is CASSQKGDSGRIRSYEQYF. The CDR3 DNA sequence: TGCGCCAGCAGCCAGAAAGGGGATAGCGGGAGAATCAGGTCCTACGAGCAGTACTTC.

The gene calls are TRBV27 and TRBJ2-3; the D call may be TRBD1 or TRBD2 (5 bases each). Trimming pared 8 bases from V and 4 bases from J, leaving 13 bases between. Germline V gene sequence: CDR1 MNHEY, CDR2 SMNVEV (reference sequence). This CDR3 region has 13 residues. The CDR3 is CASRTGAPDTQYF. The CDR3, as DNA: TGTGCCAGCCGTACCGGGGCGCCAGATACGCAGTATTTT.

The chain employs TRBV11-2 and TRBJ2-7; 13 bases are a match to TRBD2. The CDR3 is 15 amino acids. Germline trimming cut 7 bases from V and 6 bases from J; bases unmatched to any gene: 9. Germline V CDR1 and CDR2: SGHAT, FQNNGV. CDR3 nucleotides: TGTGCCAGCACTCGACTAGCGGGAGGAACTCGCGAGCAGTACTTC. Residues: CASTRLAGGTREQYF. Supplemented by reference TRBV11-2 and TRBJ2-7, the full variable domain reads EAGVAQSPRYKIIEKRQSVAFWCNPISGHATLYWYQQILGQGPKLLIQFQNNGVVDDSQLPKDRFSAERLKGVDSTLKIQPAKLEDSAVYLCASTRLAGGTREQYFGPGTRLTVT.

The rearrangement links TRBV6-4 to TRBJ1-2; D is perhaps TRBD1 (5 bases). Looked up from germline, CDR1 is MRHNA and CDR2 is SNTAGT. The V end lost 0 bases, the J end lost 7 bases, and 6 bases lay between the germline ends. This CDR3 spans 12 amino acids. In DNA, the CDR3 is TGTGCCAGCAGTGACTCCGGGGGTGGCTACACCTTC. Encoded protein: CASSDSGGGYTF.

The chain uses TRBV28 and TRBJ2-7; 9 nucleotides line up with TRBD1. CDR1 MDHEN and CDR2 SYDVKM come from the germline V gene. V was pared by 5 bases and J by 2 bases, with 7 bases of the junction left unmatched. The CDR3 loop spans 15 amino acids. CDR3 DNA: TGTGCCAGCAGTCTTACAGGGGGCCAAGCCTACGAGCAGTACTTC. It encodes CASSLTGGQAYEQYF.

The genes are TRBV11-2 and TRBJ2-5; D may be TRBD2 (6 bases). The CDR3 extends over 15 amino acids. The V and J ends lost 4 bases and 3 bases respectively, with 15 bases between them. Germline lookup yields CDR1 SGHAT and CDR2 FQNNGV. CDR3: CASSYRMSGEETQYF. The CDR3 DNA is TGTGCCAGCAGCTATAGGATGTCGGGAGAAGAGACCCAGTACTTC.

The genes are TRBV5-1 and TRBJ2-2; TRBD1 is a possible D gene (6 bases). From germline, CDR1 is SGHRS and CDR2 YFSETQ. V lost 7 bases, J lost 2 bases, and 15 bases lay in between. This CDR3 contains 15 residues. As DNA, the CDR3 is TGCGCCAGCGGCCACAGGGTTCTCAACACCGGGGAGCTGTTTTTT. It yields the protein CASGHRVLNTGELFF.

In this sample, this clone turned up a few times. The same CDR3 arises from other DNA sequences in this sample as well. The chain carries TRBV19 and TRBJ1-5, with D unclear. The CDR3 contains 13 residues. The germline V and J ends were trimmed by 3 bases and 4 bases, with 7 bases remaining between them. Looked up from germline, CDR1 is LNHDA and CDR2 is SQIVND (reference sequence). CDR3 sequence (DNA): TGTGCCAGTAGTATCGTCTGGAATCAGCCCCAGCATTTT. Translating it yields CASSIVWNQPQHF. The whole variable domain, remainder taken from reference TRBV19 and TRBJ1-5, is DGGITQSPKYLFRKEGQNVTLSCEQNLNHDAMYWYRQDPGQGLRLIYYSQIVNDFQKGDIAEGYSVSREKKESFPLTVTSAQKNPTAFYLCASSIVWNQPQHFGDGTRLSIL.

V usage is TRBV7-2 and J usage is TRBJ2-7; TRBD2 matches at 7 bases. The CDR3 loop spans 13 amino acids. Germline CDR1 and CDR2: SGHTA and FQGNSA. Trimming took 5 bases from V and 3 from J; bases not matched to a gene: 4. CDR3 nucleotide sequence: TGTGCCAGCAGCCTAAGCGGGAACTACGAGCAGTACTTC. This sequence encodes CASSLSGNYEQYF. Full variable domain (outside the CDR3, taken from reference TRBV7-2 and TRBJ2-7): GAGVSQSPSNKVTEKGKDVELRCDPISGHTALYWYRQSLGQGLEFLIYFQGNSAPDKSGLPSDRFSAERTGGSVSTLTIQRTQQEDSAVYLCASSLSGNYEQYFGPGTRLTVT.

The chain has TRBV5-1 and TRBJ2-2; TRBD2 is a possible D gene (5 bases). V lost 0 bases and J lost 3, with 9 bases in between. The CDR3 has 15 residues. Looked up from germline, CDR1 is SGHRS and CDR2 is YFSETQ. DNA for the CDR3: TGCGCCAGCAGCTTGGAGGACGGGGACACCGGGGAGCTGTTTTTT. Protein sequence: CASSLEDGDTGELFF.